This T cell receptor (beta chain) was found in a study of cytomegalovirus exposure and HLA in healthy donors. Study as a whole: Assignment to the Caucasian-associated ancestry cluster applied to around 80% of the approximately 380 genotyped donors. General observations from the study: Highly shared sequence variants in one cluster were likely a sequencing artifact. Cytomegalovirus-associated TCR beta chains were listed, numbering roughly 150. In terms of immune exposure information, only CMV serostatus was available.

The V gene's germline CDR1 is SSHAT and CDR2 FNYEAQ (reference sequence). This CDR3 has 15 amino acids. Turning to this clone: Its target is not known. One junction end disagrees with the germline gene, perhaps due to a read error.

PCR used 60 Vbeta primers and 13 Jbeta primers. The method was immunoSEQ multiplex PCR; TCRdb's version includes in-frame clones alone and lacks a portion of them. The sample yields 100,000 or so clones, roughly 74% seen once. Material: PBMCs. This TCR was sampled from a middle-aged woman in good health and CMV-seronegative. The chain carries TRBV7-7 and TRBJ2-3; 7 bases fit TRBD2. CDR3 loop: CASSFGREGLYTQYF. In nucleotides, the CDR3 is TGTGCTAGCAGCTTTGGCAGGGAGGGGTTATATACGCAGTATTTT.